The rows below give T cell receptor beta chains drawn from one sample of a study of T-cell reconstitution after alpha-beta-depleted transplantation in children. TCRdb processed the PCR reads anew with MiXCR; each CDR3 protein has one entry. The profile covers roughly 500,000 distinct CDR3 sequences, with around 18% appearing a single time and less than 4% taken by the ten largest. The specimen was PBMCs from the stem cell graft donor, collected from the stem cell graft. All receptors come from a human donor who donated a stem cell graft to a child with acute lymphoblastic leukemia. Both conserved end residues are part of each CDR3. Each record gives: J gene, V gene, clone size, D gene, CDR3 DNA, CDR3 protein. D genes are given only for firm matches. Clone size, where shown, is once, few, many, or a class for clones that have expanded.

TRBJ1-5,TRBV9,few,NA,TGTGCCAGCAGCGTAGACGTCGGGGATTACAATCAGCCCCAGCATTTT,CASSVDVGDYNQPQHF
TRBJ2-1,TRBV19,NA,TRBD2,TGTGCCAGTAGTACGATAACCGGGACTAGCGGGACCTACAATGAGCAGTTCTTC,CASSTITGTSGTYNEQFF
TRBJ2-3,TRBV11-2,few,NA,TGTGCCAGCAGCGACCTGACCGACAGCACAGATACGCAGTATTTT,CASSDLTDSTDTQYF
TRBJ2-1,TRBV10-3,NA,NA,TGTGCCATCGGGGAGGCGGGTCCCTGGGGTGAGCAGTTCTTC,CAIGEAGPWGEQFF
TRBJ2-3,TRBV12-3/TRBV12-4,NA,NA,TGTGCCAGCAGTCCAAAGGGATTTAGCACAGATACGCAGTATTTT,CASSPKGFSTDTQYF
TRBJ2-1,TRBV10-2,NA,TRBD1,TGCGCCAGCAGTGAGTCGATGGGACAGGGAAGGAATGAGCAGTTCTTC,CASSESMGQGRNEQFF
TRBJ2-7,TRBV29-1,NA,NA,TGCAGCGTGATCGGGCTCAGGGGGGTGCAGTACTTC,CSVIGLRGVQYF
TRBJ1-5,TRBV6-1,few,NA,TGTGCCAGCAGCAACGGGGGGGAGAATCAGCCCCAGCATTTT,CASSNGGENQPQHF
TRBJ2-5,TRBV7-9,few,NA,TGTGCCAGCAGCTTAATAGGGGCGCCCCAAGAGACCCAGTACTTC,CASSLIGAPQETQYF
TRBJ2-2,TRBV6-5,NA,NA,TGTGCCAGCAGTTACCTTCTCCGCGGGGAGCTGTTTTTT,CASSYLLRGELFF